The following is a T cell receptor beta chain sequence with its context. Its specificity is unknown. Here immunoSEQ multiplex PCR was the method, and the copy in TCRdb shows in-frame clones only, minus some. The sample lists tens of thousands of clones; more than 70% were seen once. This record comes from a study of T cells in localized non-small cell lung cancer. Germline CDR1 reads MNHEY; CDR2 reads SVGAGI. The CDR3 extends over 16 amino acids. The V segment lost 2 bases and the J segment 9 bases; nucleotides outside the gene matches: 9. General observations from the study: Among the tissues sampled, uninvolved adjacent lung had the highest T cell clonality, above tumor. The study detected a median 57 of the top 100 tumor clones in adjacent lung. The study sequenced only one region of the tumor. As a result, intratumor heterogeneity could not be excluded and remains possible.

The sequencing used peripheral blood, collected before any cancer treatment. This TCR was sampled from a female donor of 60 years or more with stage I squamous cell lung carcinoma. The chain combines TRBV6-5 with TRBJ2-1, with TRBD2 matching 11 bases. The CDR3, as DNA: TGTGCCAGCAGTTACATCGGACTAGCGGGCCCCCTTGAGCAGTTCTTC. Translating gives CASSYIGLAGPLEQFF.